These T cell receptor beta chains were read from a single sample in a study of T cell repertoires in cytomegalovirus infection. TCRdb re-derived calls from the reads in MiXCR, one entry per CDR3 protein. Of some 440,000 distinct CDR3 sequences detected, approximately 31% appear once; the ten largest clones hold roughly 13%. Sequenced sample: PBMCs. These receptors all stem from a human donor in good health (CMV status not recorded). Some clones in this sample may be carry-over from other donors' samples. The CDR3 runs from the conserved cysteine through the conserved F or W. The order of the fields is D gene, clone size, V gene, J gene, CDR3 DNA, CDR3 protein. D genes are given only for firm matches. Only some rows state a clone size, as once, few, many or a class for expanded clones.

-,once,TRBV6-2/TRBV6-3,TRBJ2-3,TGTGCCAGCAGTCCCCGACTATCTCTGGGCAGGGGCAGGGATACGCAGTATTTT,CASSPRLSLGRGRDTQYF
TRBD1,-,TRBV29-1,TRBJ2-7,TGCAGCTCAACCGGGACAGGGGCCGACTCCTACGAGCAGTACTTC,CSSTGTGADSYEQYF
-,many,TRBV6-2/TRBV6-3,TRBJ2-5,TGTGCCAGCAGTTACCCGGAGACCCAGTACTTC,CASSYPETQYF
-,-,TRBV7-8,TRBJ1-1,TGTGACAGCAGCTCTCGGGGGGCCATGAACACTGAAGCTTTCTTT,CDSSSRGAMNTEAFF
-,once,TRBV5-8,TRBJ1-2,TGTGCCAGCAGCTTGGTCACAGAGATTAACTATGGCTACACCTTC,CASSLVTEINYGYTF
TRBD1,many,TRBV28,TRBJ2-3,TGTGCCAGCAACTTACAGGGGGCAACAGATACGCAGTATTTT,CASNLQGATDTQYF
TRBD2,few,TRBV27,TRBJ2-2,TGTGCCAGCAGTCTCATGCGGGGGGCGCGCACCGGGGAGCTGTTTTTT,CASSLMRGARTGELFF
TRBD1,-,TRBV6-5,TRBJ2-1,TGTGCCAGCAGTTACTCGGGACAGGGGGCGAATTACAATGAGCAGTTCTTC,CASSYSGQGANYNEQFF
TRBD1,-,TRBV12-3/TRBV12-4,TRBJ2-1,TGTGCCAGCAGTTCCTCCCGGGACAGGGCGCGAAATGAGCAGTTCTTC,CASSSSRDRARNEQFF
-,many,TRBV7-2,TRBJ2-1,TGTGCCAGCAGCATATCCCCAGGGTACAATGAGCAGTTCTTC,CASSISPGYNEQFF
-,-,TRBV11-2,TRBJ1-6,TGTGCCAGCATCCCGGACACGGGACTCAGCTCCTATAATTCACCCCTCCACTTT,CASIPDTGLSSYNSPLHF
TRBD1,few,TRBV7-2,TRBJ2-2,TGTGCCAGCAGACGGGGGACAGGACTATCCACCGGGGAGCTGTTTTTT,CASRRGTGLSTGELFF
-,-,TRBV19,TRBJ2-1,TGTGCCAGTAGCCAGGGGACCAATGAGCAGTTCTTC,CASSQGTNEQFF
TRBD1,few,TRBV27,TRBJ2-2,TGTGCCAGCAGTTGGGACAGGCACACCGGGGAGCTGTTTTTT,CASSWDRHTGELFF
TRBD1,-,TRBV29-1,TRBJ2-1,TGCAGCGGTGGACAGGGGATCAGCAATGAGCAGTTCTTC,CSGGQGISNEQFF
TRBD1,-,TRBV7-3,TRBJ1-1,TGTGCCAGCAGCTTAACATCAGGGGGCACTGAAGCTTTCTTT,CASSLTSGGTEAFF
TRBD2,few,TRBV12-3/TRBV12-4,TRBJ2-1,TGTGCCAGCAGTGGGCTGGGGGGGGGCTCCTACAATGAGCAGTTCTTC,CASSGLGGGSYNEQFF